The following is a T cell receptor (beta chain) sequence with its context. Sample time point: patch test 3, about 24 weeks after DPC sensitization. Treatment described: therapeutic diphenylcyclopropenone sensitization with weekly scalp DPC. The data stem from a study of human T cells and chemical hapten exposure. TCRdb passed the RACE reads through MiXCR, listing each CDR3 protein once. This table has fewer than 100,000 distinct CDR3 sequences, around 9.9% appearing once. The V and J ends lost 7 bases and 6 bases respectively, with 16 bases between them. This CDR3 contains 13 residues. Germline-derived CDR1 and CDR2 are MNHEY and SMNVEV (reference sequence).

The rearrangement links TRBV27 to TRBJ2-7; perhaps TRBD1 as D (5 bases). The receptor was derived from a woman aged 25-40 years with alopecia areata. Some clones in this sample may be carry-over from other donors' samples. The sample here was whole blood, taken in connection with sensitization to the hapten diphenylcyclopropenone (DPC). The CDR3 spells CASKGATGSEQYV. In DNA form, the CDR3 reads TGTGCCAGCAAAGGGGCCACAGGTAGCGAGCAGTACGTC.